This entry lists 7 T cell receptor beta chains sequenced from one sample in a study of T cell responses to AZD1222 COVID-19 vaccine (dated by TCRdb to about 2021). Library generation was performed with the immunoSEQ multiplex PCR assay. The clones in this table, taken by TCRdb from immuneACCESS, are in-frame only. Not every clone is retained; where verified, under half of the shortfall comes from an unresolved V gene, and the cause of the rest is unknown. The sample table holds approximately 76,000 clones, of which 65% to 85% were seen once. The top ten clonotypes cover 2.9% of the sample. The meaning of the sample's time point label: baseline before first vaccination. The sequences come from peripheral blood, collected on day 0 of AZD1222 vaccination. These receptor sequences come from an adult in good health.

DNA of the CDR3: TGCGCCAGCAGCCAAGCGTGGGACAGTAATTCACCCCTCCACTTT. It is translated as CASSQAWDSNSPLHF. The gene calls are TRBV4-3 and TRBJ1-6; 7 bases are shared with TRBD1. The CDR3 contains 15 residues. Germline V CDR1 and CDR2: LGHNA, YSLEER. Trimming cost V 1 base and J 6 bases; bases outside gene matches: 3.

The chain joins TRBV6-5 to TRBJ1-2, with D tentatively TRBD1 (5 bases). Germline CDR1 MNHEY, CDR2 SVGAGI. Trimming shortened V by 6 bases and J by 4 bases, and 9 bases separated the two germline ends. The CDR3 has 12 amino acids. CDR3 sequence (DNA): TGTGCCAGCAGGACAGAACCCTATGGCTACACCTTC. Translated: CASRTEPYGYTF.

The V gene is TRBV11-2, the J gene TRBJ2-7, with 10 positions matching TRBD1. The CDR3 totals 15 residues. The germline gives CDR1 SGHAT, CDR2 FQNNGV. V lost 4 bases and J lost 1; bases outside the gene matches: 4. The CDR3 reads CASSSRQGASYEQYF. In DNA, the CDR3 is TGTGCCAGCAGCTCCCGACAGGGGGCATCCTACGAGCAGTACTTC.

This chain connects TRBV13 to TRBJ2-3; maybe TRBD2 (5 bases). V lost 4 bases and J 1 base, leaving 12 bases between the germline ends. The CDR3 sequence is 15 residues long. Germline V gene lookup returns CDR1 PRHDT and CDR2 FYEKMQ (reference sequence). The chain's CDR3 is CASSSKAAGTDTQYF. DNA for the CDR3: TGTGCCAGCAGCTCGAAAGCGGCGGGCACAGATACGCAGTATTTT. The whole variable domain, remainder taken from reference TRBV13 and TRBJ2-3, is AAGVIQSPRHLIKEKRETATLKCYPIPRHDTVYWYQQGPGQDPQFLISFYEKMQSDKGSIPDRFSAQQFSDYHSELNMSSLELGDSALYFCASSSKAAGTDTQYFGPGTRLTVL.

The chain couples TRBV5-8 to TRBJ2-1; 7 bases map to TRBD1. The CDR3 consists of 15 residues. Germline V gives CDR1 SGHTS, CDR2 YDEGEE. With 0 bases clipped from V and 1 base from J, the junction kept 1 base outside the gene matches. The DNA for the CDR3 is TGTGCCAGCAGCTTGGGACAGGGTTCCTACAATGAGCAGTTCTTC. Translated, it gives CASSLGQGSYNEQFF.

The gene calls are TRBV2 and TRBJ2-2; TRBD2 matches 10 bases. V shed 10 bases and J 0 bases; nucleotides not matched to a gene: 11. Germline V gives CDR1 SNHLY, CDR2 FYNNEI. The CDR3 is 17 amino acids. CDR3 DNA: TGTGCCACCCGGGGGCTAGCGGGGGCCACGAACACCGGGGAGCTGTTTTTT. Its protein is CATRGLAGATNTGELFF.

V is TRBV2 and J is TRBJ1-6; 10 bases match TRBD1. Germline V gene lookup returns CDR1 SNHLY and CDR2 FYNNEI. The CDR3 totals 16 residues. After removal of 6 bases from V and 7 bases from J, the junction contained 9 bases not matched to a gene. CDR3 amino acids: CASSAPDRGLNSPLHF. CDR3 nucleotide sequence: TGTGCCAGCAGCGCGCCCGACAGGGGGCTAAATTCACCCCTCCACTTT.